Below are 16 T cell receptor beta chains sequenced from a single sample in a study of T cell repertoires in cytomegalovirus infection. MiXCR, applied by TCRdb to the reads, yields one record per CDR3 protein. Here the sample spans hundreds of thousands of distinct CDR3 sequences, 25% to 40% being singletons. Their antigens remain unidentified. The sequencing here drew on cultured CD8+ T cells from PBMCs, taken from culture after CMV antigen stimulation. All receptors come from a human donor in good health (CMV status not recorded). Some clones in this sample may be carry-over from other donors' samples.

This chain links TRBV11-2 with TRBJ2-7; D gene uncertain. Trimming shortened V by 2 bases and J by 4 bases, and 15 bases separated the two germline ends. Germline CDR1 SGHAT, CDR2 FQNNGV. This CDR3 is 15 amino acids long. CDR3 sequence reads: CASSLSRGRRYEQYF. The CDR3 coding sequence is TGTGCCAGCAGCTTAAGTCGTGGGCGCCGGTACGAGCAGTACTTC.

This clonotype was seen a handful of times. The chain combines TRBV4-1 with TRBJ1-1; D is ambiguous. The ends were cut back, 1 base at V and 4 bases at J, with 10 bases in the middle. This CDR3 has 14 residues. Germline loops: CDR1 MGHRA, CDR2 YSYEKL. The CDR3 DNA sequence: TGCGCCAGCAGCCAAGGTACGGCTCGCACTGAAGCTTTCTTT. This codes for CASSQGTARTEAFF.

The chain couples TRBV7-6 to TRBJ1-2, with 9 bases aligning to TRBD1. V was pared by 5 bases and J by 4 bases, with 5 bases of the junction left unmatched. CDR1 SGHVS and CDR2 FNYEAQ come from the germline V gene. The CDR3 consists of 14 residues. The CDR3 DNA reads as TGTGCCAGCAGCCACAGGGGGCCCGGCTATGGCTACACCTTC. Protein sequence: CASSHRGPGYGYTF.

This clonotype was seen only a few times. V usage is TRBV5-6 and J usage is TRBJ2-7; the D gene is possibly TRBD1 (7 bases). The CDR3 extends over 17 amino acids. Germline assignment: CDR1 SGHDT and CDR2 YYEEEE. Trimming removed 0 bases at V and 6 bases at J, with 22 bases between. As DNA, the CDR3 is TGTGCCAGCAGCTTGGAATATTTGGGCAGGGGGGTAGTCGAGCAGTACTTC. Amino acid sequence: CASSLEYLGRGVVEQYF.

A word on this clonotype: This may come from a read error, since a much larger clone is one base off. The rearrangement joins TRBV7-6 to TRBJ1-1; D gene uncertain. The CDR3 is 15 amino acids. Germline V gene lookup returns CDR1 SGHVS and CDR2 FNYEAQ. CDR3 bases: TGTGCCAACAGCTTCCCCGACGGGTTGAACACTGAAGCTTTCTTT. It specifies CANSFPDGLNTEAFF.

The chain combines TRBV11-2 with TRBJ2-5; the match to TRBD2 covers 10 bases. CDR1 and CDR2 (germline): SGHAT, FQNNGV. CDR3 size: 20 residues. Germline trimming cut 2 bases from V and 5 bases from J; bases unmatched to any gene: 20. The CDR3 spells CASSLLRSARGQRGGETQYF. CDR3 nucleotide sequence: TGTGCCAGCAGCTTATTGAGATCCGCCAGAGGGCAGCGGGGGGGGGAGACCCAGTACTTC.

The chain links TRBV12-3 or TRBV12-4 to TRBJ2-2; possibly TRBD1 for D (5 bases). The CDR3 has 17 amino acids. Trimming stripped 6 bases from V and 0 bases from J, with 17 bases between. This CDR3 is CASSPATDLANTGELFF. The CDR3 nucleotides are TGTGCCAGCAGCCCGGCGACAGACCTCGCGAACACCGGGGAGCTGTTTTTT.

This clonotype was seen more than once but under ten times. V usage is TRBV25-1 and J usage is TRBJ1-2, with 9 bases fitting TRBD1. Per the germline V gene, CDR1 is MGHDK and CDR2 is SYGVNS. Trimming took 5 bases from V and 4 from J; bases not matched to a gene: 5. The CDR3 is 14 residues long. Here the CDR3 reads CASSHGQGTYGYTF. CDR3 nucleotide sequence: TGTGCCAGCAGTCATGGACAGGGGACCTATGGCTACACCTTC.

The rearrangement links TRBV6-5 to TRBJ2-5; 13 nucleotides agree with TRBD2. The V segment lost 7 bases and the J segment 2 bases; nucleotides outside the gene matches: 10. Germline V lookup: CDR1 MNHEY, CDR2 SVGAGI. This CDR3 comprises 17 residues. The CDR3 DNA reads TGTGCCAGCATCCAGCGCCGGGGACTAGCGGGGCAAGAGACCCAGTACTTC. The encoded protein is CASIQRRGLAGQETQYF.

A few counts support this clonotype. The rearrangement joins TRBV2 to TRBJ2-7; no reliable D call. Germline V lookup: CDR1 SNHLY, CDR2 FYNNEI. The CDR3 is made up of 14 amino acids. The V and J ends lost 3 bases and 5 bases respectively, with 14 bases between them. The CDR3: CASSEGGLTHEQYV. CDR3 DNA sequence: TGTGCCAGCAGTGAGGGTGGTCTAACTCACGAGCAGTACGTC.

The chain combines TRBV27 with TRBJ2-7; D is perhaps TRBD2 (6 bases). In germline, CDR1 is MNHEY, CDR2 SMNVEV (reference sequence). CDR3 length: 14 amino acids. V lost 3 bases, J lost 4 bases, and 13 bases lay in between. CDR3 in amino acids: CASSFRLVPYEQYF. The CDR3 DNA is TGTGCCAGCAGTTTCAGACTAGTCCCGTACGAGCAGTACTTC.

This rearrangement joins TRBV6-2 or TRBV6-3 to TRBJ2-3; D may be TRBD2 (6 bases). The V end was cut by 2 bases, the J end by 0 bases, with 18 bases between. CDR1 MNHEY and CDR2 SVGEGT come from the germline V gene. CDR3 length: 18 residues. CDR3 residues: CASSYPGPRGYSTDTQYF. The CDR3 DNA sequence: TGTGCCAGCAGTTACCCGGGTCCGCGGGGCTATAGCACAGATACGCAGTATTTT.

V gene TRBV19 combines with J gene TRBJ1-5; D remains ambiguous. The ends were cut back, 7 bases at V and 0 bases at J, with 7 bases in the middle. Germline lookup yields CDR1 LNHDA and CDR2 SQIVND (reference sequence). CDR3 length: 13 residues. DNA of the CDR3: TGTGCCAGTACACTCTATAGCAATCAGCCCCAGCATTTT. Protein product: CASTLYSNQPQHF.

This clonotype showed up just a few times. The gene calls are TRBV27 and TRBJ2-1, with TRBD1 identical over 7 bases. Germline V lookup: CDR1 MNHEY, CDR2 SMNVEV (reference sequence). This CDR3 region has 16 residues. With 1 base clipped from V and 2 bases from J, the junction kept 5 bases outside the gene matches. The CDR3 nucleotides read TGTGCCAGCAGTTTATTTACAGGGGCGACCTACAATGAGCAGTTCTTC. Protein product: CASSLFTGATYNEQFF.

The CDR3 nucleotides read TGTGCCAGCAGCAATGGTCCTACAGCGGGCTCCTACAATGAGCAGTTCTTC. It is translated as CASSNGPTAGSYNEQFF. The J gene is TRBJ2-1, the V gene TRBV5-6, with a weak D call TRBD2 (6 bases). V was clipped by 4 bases and J by 0 bases, with 17 bases between them. This CDR3 spans 17 amino acids. Germline CDR1 reads SGHDT; CDR2 reads YYEEEE.

This clonotype was observed a handful of times. This sequence joins TRBV10-1 and TRBJ1-6; no firm D call. V dropped 1 base and J dropped 7 bases, with 11 bases sitting between them. Per the germline V gene, CDR1 is WNHNN and CDR2 is SYGVQD (reference sequence). The length of the CDR3 is 15 residues. The CDR3 loop reads CASSELFDPNSPLHF. In nucleotides, the CDR3 is TGCGCCAGCAGTGAGTTATTCGACCCGAATTCACCCCTCCACTTT.